This TCR beta chain was sequenced for a study of cytotoxic CD8 clonotypes in ibrutinib-treated CLL. About the research overall: Once treatment had gone on for a median of around eleven months, range 6 to 36, response samples were drawn. Averaging across samples gave approximately 250,000 productive templates and over 85,000 productive rearrangements.

Germline V gives CDR1 SQVTM, CDR2 ANQGSEA. The CDR3 sequence is 14 residues long. V lost 4 bases and J 1 base, leaving 14 bases between the germline ends. Study-wide points: Clonality was elevated at ibrutinib response and had returned toward baseline at progression.

This table comes from immunoSEQ multiplex PCR, and its TCRdb copy is limited to in-frame clones, with some not included. The table has approximately 340,000 clones, roughly 67% seen once. The sample holds many counts of this clone. Its cognate antigen is unknown. Library input was approximately 1.8 micrograms of DNA from cryopreserved PBMCs. This TCR was recovered from a human donor with chronic lymphocytic leukemia. V usage is TRBV29-1 and J usage is TRBJ2-7; D ambiguous. The sequencing here drew on PBMCs, taken after 36 months of ibrutinib treatment. CDR3 coding DNA: TGCAGCGTTGGAGCGCTAAGTGCGTCCTACGAGCAGTACTTC. As protein: CSVGALSASYEQYF.